This T cell receptor beta chain was identified in a study of T-cell memory formation after mild COVID-19. Study results and caveats: Pre-infection memory already had some responding clones, implying cross-reactive memory joined.

Comment on this clonotype: As yet, its antigen is unknown. The junction departs from germline at one end; a sequencing error may be responsible.

A 5'RACE reaction primed in the constant segment made cDNA libraries of TCR alpha and TCR beta, and these carried sample barcodes and UMIs. TCRdb re-analysed the 5' RACE reads in MiXCR, keeping a single row per CDR3 protein. The sample contains under 450,000 distinct CDR3 sequences, approximately 15% of which appear only once. This CDR3 is built from 13 residues. Source material: PBMCs or a T cell subset sorted from them (not recorded which). The sequence derives from a man aged 18-30 years who had mild COVID-19 (a few samples of this study predate the infection). Cell type and time point are not known. This chain uses TRBV12-3 or TRBV12-4 with TRBJ1-2; D uncertain. This chain's CDR3 is CSSLPMGIGGYTF. In nucleotides, the CDR3 is TGTTCCAGCCTCCCCATGGGGATTGGTGGCTACACCTTC.